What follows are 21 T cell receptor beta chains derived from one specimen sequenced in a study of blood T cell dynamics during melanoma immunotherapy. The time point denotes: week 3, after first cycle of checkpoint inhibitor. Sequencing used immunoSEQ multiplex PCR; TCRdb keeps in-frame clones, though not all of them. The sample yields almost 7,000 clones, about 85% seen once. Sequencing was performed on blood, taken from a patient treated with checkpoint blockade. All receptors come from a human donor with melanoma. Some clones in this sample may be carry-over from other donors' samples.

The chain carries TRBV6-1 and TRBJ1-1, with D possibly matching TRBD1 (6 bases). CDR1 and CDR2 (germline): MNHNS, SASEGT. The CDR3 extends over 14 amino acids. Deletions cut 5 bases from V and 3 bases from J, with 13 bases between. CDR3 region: CASSIQGRHTEAFF. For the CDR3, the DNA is TGTGCCAGCAGTATTCAGGGGAGGCACACTGAAGCTTTCTTT.

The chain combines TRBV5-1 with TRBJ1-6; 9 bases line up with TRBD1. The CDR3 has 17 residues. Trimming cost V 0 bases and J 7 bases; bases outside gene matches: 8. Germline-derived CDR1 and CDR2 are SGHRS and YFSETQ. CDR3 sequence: CASSLEQRDRVNSPLHF. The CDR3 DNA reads TGCGCCAGCAGCTTGGAACAGCGGGACAGGGTAAATTCACCCCTCCACTTT. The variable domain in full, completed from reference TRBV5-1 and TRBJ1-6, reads KAGVTQTPRYLIKTRGQQVTLSCSPISGHRSVSWYQQTPGQGLQFLFEYFSETQRNKGNFPGRFSGRQFSNSRSEMNVSTLELGDSALYLCASSLEQRDRVNSPLHFGNGTRLTVT.

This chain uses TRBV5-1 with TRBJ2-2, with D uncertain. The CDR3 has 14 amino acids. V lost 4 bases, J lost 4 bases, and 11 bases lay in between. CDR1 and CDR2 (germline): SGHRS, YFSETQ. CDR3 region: CASSRAPSTGELFF. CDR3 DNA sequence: TGCGCCAGCAGCAGGGCTCCGTCCACCGGGGAGCTGTTTTTT.

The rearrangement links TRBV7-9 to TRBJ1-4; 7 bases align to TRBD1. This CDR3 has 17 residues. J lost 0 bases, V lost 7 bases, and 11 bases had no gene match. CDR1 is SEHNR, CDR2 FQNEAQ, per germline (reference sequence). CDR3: CASNRGRGLTTNEKLFF. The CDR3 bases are TGTGCCAGCAACAGGGGTAGGGGACTCACAACTAATGAAAAACTGTTTTTT. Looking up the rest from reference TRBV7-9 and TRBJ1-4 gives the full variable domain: DTGVSQNPRHKITKRGQNVTFRCDPISEHNRLYWYRQTLGQGPEFLTYFQNEAQLEKSRLLSDRFSAERPKGSFSTLEIQRTEQGDSAMYLCASNRGRGLTTNEKLFFGSGTQLSVL.

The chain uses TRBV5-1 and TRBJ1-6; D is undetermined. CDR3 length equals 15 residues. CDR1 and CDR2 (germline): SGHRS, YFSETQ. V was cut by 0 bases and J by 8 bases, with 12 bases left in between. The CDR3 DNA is TGCGCCAGCAGCTTGGAAGGAACACCTTATTCACCCCTCCACTTT. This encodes CASSLEGTPYSPLHF.

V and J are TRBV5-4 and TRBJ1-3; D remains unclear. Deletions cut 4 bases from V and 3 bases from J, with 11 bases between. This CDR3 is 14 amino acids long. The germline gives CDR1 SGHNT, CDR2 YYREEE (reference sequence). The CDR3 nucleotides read TGTGCCAGCAGCCCGCGGGGAGATGGAAACACCATATATTTT. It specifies CASSPRGDGNTIYF.

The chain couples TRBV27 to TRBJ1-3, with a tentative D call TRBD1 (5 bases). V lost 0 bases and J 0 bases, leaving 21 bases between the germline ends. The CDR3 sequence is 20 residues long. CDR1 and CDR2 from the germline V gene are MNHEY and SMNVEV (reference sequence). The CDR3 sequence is CASSLSPDSPIGFSGNTIYF. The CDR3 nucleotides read TGTGCCAGCAGTTTATCACCAGACAGTCCAATCGGTTTCTCTGGAAACACCATATATTTT.

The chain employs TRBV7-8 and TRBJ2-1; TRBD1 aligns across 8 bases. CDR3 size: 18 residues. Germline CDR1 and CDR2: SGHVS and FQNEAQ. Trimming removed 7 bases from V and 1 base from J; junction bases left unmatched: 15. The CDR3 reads CASIPRGRTGSSYNEQFF. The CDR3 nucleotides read TGTGCCAGCATCCCCCGGGGACGGACAGGGTCTTCCTACAATGAGCAGTTCTTC.

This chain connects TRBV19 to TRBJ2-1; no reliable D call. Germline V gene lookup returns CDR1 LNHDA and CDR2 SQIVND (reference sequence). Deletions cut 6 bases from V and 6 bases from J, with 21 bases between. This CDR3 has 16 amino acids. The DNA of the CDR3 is TGTGCCAGTAGGGCCGTCGGATTTACCTACAGCAATGAGCAGTTCTTC. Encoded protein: CASRAVGFTYSNEQFF.

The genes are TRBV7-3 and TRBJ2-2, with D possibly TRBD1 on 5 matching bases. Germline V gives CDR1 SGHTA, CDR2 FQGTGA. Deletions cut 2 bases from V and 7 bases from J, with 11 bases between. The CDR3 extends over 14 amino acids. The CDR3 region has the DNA TGTGCCAGCAGCTTAGGGCTAGACAGCGGGGAGCTGTTTTTT. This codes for CASSLGLDSGELFF.

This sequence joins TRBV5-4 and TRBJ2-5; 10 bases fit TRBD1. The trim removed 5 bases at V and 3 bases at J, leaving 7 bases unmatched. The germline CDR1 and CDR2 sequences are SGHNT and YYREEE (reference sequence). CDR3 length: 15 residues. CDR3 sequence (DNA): TGTGCCAGCAGTCCGCATGGACAGGGGGAAGAGACCCAGTACTTC. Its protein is CASSPHGQGEETQYF.

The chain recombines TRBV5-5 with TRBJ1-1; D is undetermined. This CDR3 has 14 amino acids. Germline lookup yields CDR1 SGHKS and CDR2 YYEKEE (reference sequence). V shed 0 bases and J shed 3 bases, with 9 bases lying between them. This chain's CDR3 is CASSLDVLDTEAFF. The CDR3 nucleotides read TGTGCCAGCAGCTTGGACGTCCTGGACACTGAAGCTTTCTTT.

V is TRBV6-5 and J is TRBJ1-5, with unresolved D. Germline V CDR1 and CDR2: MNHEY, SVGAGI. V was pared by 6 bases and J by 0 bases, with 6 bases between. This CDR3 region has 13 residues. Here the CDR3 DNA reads TGTGCCAGCAGCCCAGGTAGCAATCAGCCCCAGCATTTT. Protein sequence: CASSPGSNQPQHF.

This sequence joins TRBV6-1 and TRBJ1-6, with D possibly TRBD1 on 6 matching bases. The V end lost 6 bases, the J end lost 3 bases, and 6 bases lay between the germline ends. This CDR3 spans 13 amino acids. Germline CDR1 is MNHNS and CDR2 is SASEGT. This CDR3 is CASRDSYNSPLHF. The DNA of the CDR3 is TGTGCCAGCAGGGACAGCTATAATTCACCCCTCCACTTT.

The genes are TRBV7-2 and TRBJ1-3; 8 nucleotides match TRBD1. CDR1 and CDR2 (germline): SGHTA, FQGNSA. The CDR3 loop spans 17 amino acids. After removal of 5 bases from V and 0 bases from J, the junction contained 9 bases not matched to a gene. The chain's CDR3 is CASSTRTGPSSGNTIYF. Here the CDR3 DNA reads TGTGCCAGCAGCACACGGACAGGGCCGAGCTCTGGAAACACCATATATTTT. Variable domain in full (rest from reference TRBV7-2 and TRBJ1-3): GAGVSQSPSNKVTEKGKDVELRCDPISGHTALYWYRQSLGQGLEFLIYFQGNSAPDKSGLPSDRFSAERTGGSVSTLTIQRTQQEDSAVYLCASSTRTGPSSGNTIYFGEGSWLTVV.

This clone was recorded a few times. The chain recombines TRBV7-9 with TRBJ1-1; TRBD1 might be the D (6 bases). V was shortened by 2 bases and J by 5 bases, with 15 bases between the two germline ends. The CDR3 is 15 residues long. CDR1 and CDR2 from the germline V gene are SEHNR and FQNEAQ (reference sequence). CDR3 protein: CASSLSQGIKTEAFF. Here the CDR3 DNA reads TGTGCCAGCAGCTTAAGTCAGGGGATAAAGACTGAAGCTTTCTTT.

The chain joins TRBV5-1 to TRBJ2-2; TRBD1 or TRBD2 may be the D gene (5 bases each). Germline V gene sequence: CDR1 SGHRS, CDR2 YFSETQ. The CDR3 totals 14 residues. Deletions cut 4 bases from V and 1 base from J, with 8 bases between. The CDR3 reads CASSGTVNTGELFF. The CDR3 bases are TGCGCCAGCAGCGGGACGGTGAACACCGGGGAGCTGTTTTTT.

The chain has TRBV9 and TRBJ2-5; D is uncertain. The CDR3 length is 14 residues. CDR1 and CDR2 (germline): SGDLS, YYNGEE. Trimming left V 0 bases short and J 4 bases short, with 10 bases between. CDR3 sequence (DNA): TGTGCCAGCAGCGTAGACCCCCTCGGAGAGACCCAGTACTTC. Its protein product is CASSVDPLGETQYF.

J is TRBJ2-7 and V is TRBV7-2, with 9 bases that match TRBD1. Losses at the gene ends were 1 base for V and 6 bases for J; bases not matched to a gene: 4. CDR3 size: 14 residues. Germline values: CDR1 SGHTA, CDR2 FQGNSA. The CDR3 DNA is TGTGCCAGCAGCTTAGGGACAGGGGTGGGCGAGCAGTACTTC. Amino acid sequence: CASSLGTGVGEQYF.

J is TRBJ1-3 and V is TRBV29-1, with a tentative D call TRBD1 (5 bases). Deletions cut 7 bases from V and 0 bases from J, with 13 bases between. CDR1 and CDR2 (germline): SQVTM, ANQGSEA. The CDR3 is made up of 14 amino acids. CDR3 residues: CSATTGSSGNTIYF. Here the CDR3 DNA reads TGCAGCGCGACCACAGGAAGCTCTGGAAACACCATATATTTT.

The CDR3 sequence: CASSEGAYSNQPQHF. CDR3 sequence (DNA): TGTGCCAGCAGTGAGGGCGCCTATAGCAATCAGCCCCAGCATTTT. The chain has TRBV6-1 and TRBJ1-5; D unclear. The CDR3 has 15 amino acids. V shed 3 bases and J shed 0 bases, with 9 bases lying between them. Germline V gene lookup returns CDR1 MNHNS and CDR2 SASEGT.